A single sample is the source of the 5 T cell receptor beta chains below, sequenced in a study of shared clonotypes between healthy human individuals. Some clones are missing from TCRdb's copy, which holds only in-frame ones; the method was immunoSEQ multiplex PCR. The profile covers around 500,000 clones, with approximately 81% appearing a single time and about 13% taken by the ten largest. The sequenced material came from PBMCs. All receptors derive from a woman in her 40s in good health. Some clones in this sample may be carry-over from other donors' samples.

This clone was observed a single time. This sequence joins TRBV10-2 and TRBJ2-7; 7 bases are a match to TRBD1. The germline V gene encodes CDR1 WSHSY and CDR2 SAAADI. With 3 bases clipped from V and 7 bases from J, the junction kept 6 bases outside the gene matches. This CDR3 has 13 residues. The CDR3 DNA reads as TGCGCCAGCAGTGAAAACAGGGGAAGGGAGCAGTACTTC. Its protein product is CASSENRGREQYF.

Points on this clone: Given a far larger clone just one base away, this is likely a sequencing read error. Other DNA variants within this sample encode the same CDR3. The chain employs TRBV2 and TRBJ2-7; 9 nucleotides align to TRBD2. V trimming: 10 bases; J trimming: 1 base; junction bases outside the gene matches: 11. The length of the CDR3 is 15 residues. The germline CDR1 and CDR2 sequences are SNHLY and FYNNEI. The chain's CDR3 is CATPGASGRSYEQYF. Here the CDR3 DNA reads TGTGCCACACCCGGGGCCAGCGGGAGGTCCTACGAGCAGTACTTC.

This sequence joins TRBV7-8 and TRBJ1-2; D may be TRBD1 (5 bases). This CDR3 is 15 amino acids long. Per germline, CDR1 SGHVS and CDR2 FQNEAQ. V lost 3 bases to trimming and J lost 1 base, with 12 bases between them. The CDR3 reads CASSLRRDGNYGYTF. The CDR3 bases are TGTGCCAGCAGCTTGCGCCGGGACGGTAACTATGGCTACACCTTC.

Remarks on this clone: A single base separates this from a much larger clone, so it may be a read error. The CDR3 loop is CASSLGPAGGYAQYF. The CDR3 DNA is TGTGCCAGCAGCCTCGGCCCAGCGGGAGGATACGCGCAGTACTTC. The chain carries TRBV9 and TRBJ2-7; TRBD2 matches at 9 bases. The CDR3 contains 15 residues. CDR1 is SGDLS and CDR2 is YYNGEE in the germline V gene.

As to this clone: One junction end disagrees with the germline gene, perhaps due to a read error. The V gene is TRBV7-3, the J gene TRBJ2-5; TRBD2 matches at 12 bases. Per germline, CDR1 SGHTA and CDR2 FQGTGA. The CDR3 sequence is 14 residues long. CDR3 in amino acids: CAGSLLAGGETQYF. CDR3 in DNA: TGTGCCGGCAGCTTACTAGCGGGAGGAGAGACCCAGTACTTC.